This T cell receptor beta chain was identified in a study of identical twins. This clonotype has more than one count but fewer than ten. Its antigen is still unknown. This CDR3 is 18 amino acids long. V shed 0 bases, J shed 2 bases, and the junction held 2 bases outside the gene matches. Germline loops: CDR1 ENHRY, CDR2 SYGVKD. Study outcomes and limitations: Conclusions rested on cross-sectional statistics rather than following the same donors. Abundant beta clonotypes from cord blood had fewer insertions, unlike memory repertoires, which showed none. With monozygotic twins, out-of-frame TCR alpha sharing exceeded what models estimated.

TCRdb fed the 5' RACE reads into MiXCR, producing one record per CDR3 protein. The repertoire holds 500,000 to 650,000 distinct CDR3 sequences, with 20% to 25% as singletons. These data were likewise used in another study, on yellow fever vaccine responses in identical twins.

The TCR originated in a woman younger than 30 in good health. The chain joins TRBV10-3 to TRBJ2-6; 12 bases line up with TRBD1. The source material was CD4+ T cells sorted from blood. In DNA form, the CDR3 reads TGTGCCATCAGTGAGTCGGGGACAGGGGGCGCTGGGGCCAACGTCCTGACTTTC. This codes for CAISESGTGGAGANVLTF.